This T cell receptor beta chain was sequenced in a study of Ad26.COV2.S vaccination and SARS-CoV-2 variants. The treatment denotes: around 19 received Ad26.COV2.S at low or high dose, single or two shots; roughly 5 received placebo; per-sample allocation not given. Sampling was done on day 63 after the first vaccine or placebo injection. The CDR3 runs to 13 residues. Losses at the gene ends were 5 bases for V and 5 bases for J; bases not matched to a gene: 4. Germline values: CDR1 SQVTM, CDR2 ANQGSEA. The method was immunoSEQ multiplex PCR; TCRdb's version includes in-frame clones alone and lacks a portion of them. The sample has approximately 450,000 clones, over 75% seen once.

The chain carries TRBV29-1 and TRBJ2-7; 12 bases are a match to TRBD1. Sequences were derived from peripheral blood, sampled in a trial of Ad26.COV2.S vaccine versus placebo. The receptor's source is a person aged 18-60 years who received the Ad26.COV2.S COVID-19 vaccine or a placebo. This CDR3 is CSVMGTGGDEQYF. The CDR3 nucleotides are TGCAGCGTTATGGGGACAGGGGGCGACGAGCAGTACTTC.